A selection of T cell receptor beta chains follows, all from one sample in a study of OX40 agonist ivuxolimab in advanced cancers. The method was immunoSEQ multiplex PCR; TCRdb's version includes in-frame clones alone and lacks a portion of them. The repertoire has 45,000 to 55,000 clones, roughly 84% of them found once; the top ten carry roughly 9.9%. Source: CD4+ or CD8+ T cells sorted from blood, taken in a trial of the OX40 agonist ivuxolimab. The source of these receptors is an adult with an advanced solid tumor such as melanoma, head and neck, liver or kidney cancer. CDR3s include the opening cysteine and the closing phenylalanine or tryptophan. Each record gives: V gene, D gene, clone size, J gene, CDR3 DNA, CDR3 protein. D genes are given only for firm matches. Clone sizes are given selectively: once, few, many, or a class where the clone is expanded.

v_gene: TRBV23-1; d_gene: -; abundance: -; j_gene: TRBJ2-7; CDR3nt: TGCGCCAGCAGTCAATCGGTGAGAGGATCCTACGAGCAGTACTTC; CDR3aa: CASSQSVRGSYEQYF
v_gene: TRBV5-1; d_gene: -; abundance: -; j_gene: TRBJ2-3; CDR3nt: TGCGCCAGCAGCTTGGGACAATCGGATACGCAGTATTTT; CDR3aa: CASSLGQSDTQYF
v_gene: TRBV7-9; d_gene: TRBD1; abundance: -; j_gene: TRBJ2-5; CDR3nt: TGTGCCAGCAGAAGCACAGGGGGCGTAGAGACCCAGTACTTC; CDR3aa: CASRSTGGVETQYF
v_gene: TRBV7-3; d_gene: TRBD2; abundance: -; j_gene: TRBJ2-3; CDR3nt: TGTGCCAGCAGTGTTACCGGGACTAGCGCGTCAGATACGCAGTATTTT; CDR3aa: CASSVTGTSASDTQYF
v_gene: TRBV28; d_gene: -; abundance: once; j_gene: TRBJ1-3; CDR3nt: TGTGCCAGCAGTTTGGGGCAGGGCTCTGGAAACACCATATATTTT; CDR3aa: CASSLGQGSGNTIYF
v_gene: TRBV7-3; d_gene: -; abundance: -; j_gene: TRBJ2-5; CDR3nt: TGTGCCAGCAGCTTAATGGCAGGGGTAGAGACCCAGTACTTC; CDR3aa: CASSLMAGVETQYF
v_gene: TRBV18; d_gene: -; abundance: -; j_gene: TRBJ1-2; CDR3nt: TGTGCCAGCTCATGGGACCCCCAGGCCTATGGCTACACCTTC; CDR3aa: CASSWDPQAYGYTF
v_gene: TRBV7-2; d_gene: -; abundance: -; j_gene: TRBJ1-2; CDR3nt: TGTGCCAGCAGCAAAGCGCTGGGGATTGGCTACACCTTC; CDR3aa: CASSKALGIGYTF
v_gene: TRBV5-1; d_gene: -; abundance: few; j_gene: TRBJ1-1; CDR3nt: TGCGCCAGCAGCTCATTACAGGGCCAGTTGACTGAAGCTTTCTTT; CDR3aa: CASSSLQGQLTEAFF
v_gene: TRBV30; d_gene: -; abundance: -; j_gene: TRBJ2-1; CDR3nt: TGTGCCTGGGGATGGGATCAGCAGTTCTTC; CDR3aa: CAWGWDQQFF
v_gene: TRBV10-3; d_gene: -; abundance: once; j_gene: TRBJ1-3; CDR3nt: TGTGCCAGCTCTCTGGCTGGAGGAAACACCATATATTTT; CDR3aa: CASSLAGGNTIYF
v_gene: TRBV6-5; d_gene: -; abundance: -; j_gene: TRBJ2-2; CDR3nt: TGTGCCAGCAGATTTAACACCGGGGAGCTGTTTTTT; CDR3aa: CASRFNTGELFF
v_gene: TRBV4-2; d_gene: TRBD1; abundance: few; j_gene: TRBJ2-1; CDR3nt: TGTGCCAGCAGCCCCGGGACAGGGGACAATGAGCAGTTCTTC; CDR3aa: CASSPGTGDNEQFF
v_gene: TRBV6-1; d_gene: -; abundance: -; j_gene: TRBJ2-1; CDR3nt: TGTGCCAGCAGGCAGGGGAGCTCCTACAATGAGCAGTTCTTC; CDR3aa: CASRQGSSYNEQFF
v_gene: TRBV6-1; d_gene: -; abundance: once; j_gene: TRBJ1-1; CDR3nt: TGTGCCAGCAGCCTCAGGGCGAACACTGAAGCTTTCTTT; CDR3aa: CASSLRANTEAFF
v_gene: TRBV18; d_gene: TRBD1; abundance: -; j_gene: TRBJ2-1; CDR3nt: TGTGCCAGCTCACCAACGGGACAGGGGGCCTACAATGAGCAGTTCTTC; CDR3aa: CASSPTGQGAYNEQFF
v_gene: TRBV5-4; d_gene: -; abundance: -; j_gene: TRBJ2-7; CDR3nt: TGTGCCAGCAGCCCGGAGGCAGGGAGCTACGAGCAGTACTTC; CDR3aa: CASSPEAGSYEQYF
v_gene: TRBV6-1; d_gene: -; abundance: -; j_gene: TRBJ1-5; CDR3nt: TGTGCCAGCAGTGAACAGTACAATCAGCCCCAGCATTTT; CDR3aa: CASSEQYNQPQHF
v_gene: TRBV7-3; d_gene: TRBD2; abundance: -; j_gene: TRBJ2-1; CDR3nt: TGTGCCAGCAGCCCTGGGGGACTAGCGGGGAGGGGTGAGCAGTTCTTC; CDR3aa: CASSPGGLAGRGEQFF
v_gene: TRBV11-2; d_gene: -; abundance: -; j_gene: TRBJ1-3; CDR3nt: TGTGCCAGCAGCTTAGGGGGTATGAGGGGCAGAGGCGGAAACACCATATATTTT; CDR3aa: CASSLGGMRGRGGNTIYF
v_gene: TRBV7-3; d_gene: TRBD2; abundance: -; j_gene: TRBJ2-2; CDR3nt: TGTGCCAGCAGCTTAGGGGGACTAGCGGGAGTGATCGCCGGGGAGCTGTTTTTT; CDR3aa: CASSLGGLAGVIAGELFF
v_gene: TRBV9; d_gene: -; abundance: -; j_gene: TRBJ1-3; CDR3nt: TGTGCCAGCAGCGTAGAGCAGGTTGAAGTTGGAAACACCATATATTTT; CDR3aa: CASSVEQVEVGNTIYF
v_gene: TRBV7-9; d_gene: -; abundance: -; j_gene: TRBJ2-7; CDR3nt: TGTGCCAGCAGCACTATACACCACCACCAAGAATACGAGCAGTACTTC; CDR3aa: CASSTIHHHQEYEQYF
v_gene: TRBV11-2; d_gene: -; abundance: -; j_gene: TRBJ2-7; CDR3nt: TGTGCCAGCAGCTTAGAAACAGGTTTGAATCCCTACGAGCAGTACTTC; CDR3aa: CASSLETGLNPYEQYF
v_gene: TRBV5-5; d_gene: TRBD1; abundance: -; j_gene: TRBJ1-2; CDR3nt: TGTGCCAGCAGCTTGACAGGGGAAATTTTTGGCTACACCTTC; CDR3aa: CASSLTGEIFGYTF
v_gene: TRBV5-1; d_gene: TRBD1; abundance: -; j_gene: TRBJ2-1; CDR3nt: TGCGCCAGCAGCGAGGGACAGGCTAACTCCTACAATGAGCAGTTCTTC; CDR3aa: CASSEGQANSYNEQFF
v_gene: TRBV28; d_gene: TRBD1; abundance: -; j_gene: TRBJ2-5; CDR3nt: TGTGCCAGCACGGGACAGTACCAAGAGACCCAGTACTTC; CDR3aa: CASTGQYQETQYF
v_gene: TRBV7-9; d_gene: -; abundance: -; j_gene: TRBJ2-5; CDR3nt: TGTGGGCCCGGGGAAGACGCGGAGACCCAGTACTTC; CDR3aa: CGPGEDAETQYF
v_gene: TRBV7-3; d_gene: TRBD1; abundance: -; j_gene: TRBJ2-1; CDR3nt: TGTGCCAGTGGACAGGGAACGGAGCAGTTCTTC; CDR3aa: CASGQGTEQFF
v_gene: TRBV28; d_gene: -; abundance: -; j_gene: TRBJ1-2; CDR3nt: TGTGCCAGCAGTTTGGGGAGGGGCTATGGCTACACCTTC; CDR3aa: CASSLGRGYGYTF
v_gene: TRBV9; d_gene: -; abundance: -; j_gene: TRBJ1-5; CDR3nt: TGTGCCAGCAGCGTTGATCCTAGCAATCAGCCCCAGCATTTT; CDR3aa: CASSVDPSNQPQHF
v_gene: TRBV5-4; d_gene: TRBD2; abundance: -; j_gene: TRBJ2-7; CDR3nt: TGTGCCAGCAGCCCCCCGGGACTAGCGGGAGTCAACGAGCAGTACTTC; CDR3aa: CASSPPGLAGVNEQYF
v_gene: TRBV7-2; d_gene: -; abundance: -; j_gene: TRBJ2-7; CDR3nt: TGTGCCAGCAGCTCCCGCCTCGGGCCCCGATCCTACGAGCAGTACTTC; CDR3aa: CASSSRLGPRSYEQYF
v_gene: TRBV14; d_gene: TRBD2; abundance: -; j_gene: TRBJ2-1; CDR3nt: TGTGCCAGCAGCCACTCCCGGGACTACCCCTACAATGAGCAGTTCTTC; CDR3aa: CASSHSRDYPYNEQFF
v_gene: TRBV30; d_gene: -; abundance: -; j_gene: TRBJ1-5; CDR3nt: TGTGCCTGGAGTGGACATAGCAATCAGCCCCAGCATTTT; CDR3aa: CAWSGHSNQPQHF